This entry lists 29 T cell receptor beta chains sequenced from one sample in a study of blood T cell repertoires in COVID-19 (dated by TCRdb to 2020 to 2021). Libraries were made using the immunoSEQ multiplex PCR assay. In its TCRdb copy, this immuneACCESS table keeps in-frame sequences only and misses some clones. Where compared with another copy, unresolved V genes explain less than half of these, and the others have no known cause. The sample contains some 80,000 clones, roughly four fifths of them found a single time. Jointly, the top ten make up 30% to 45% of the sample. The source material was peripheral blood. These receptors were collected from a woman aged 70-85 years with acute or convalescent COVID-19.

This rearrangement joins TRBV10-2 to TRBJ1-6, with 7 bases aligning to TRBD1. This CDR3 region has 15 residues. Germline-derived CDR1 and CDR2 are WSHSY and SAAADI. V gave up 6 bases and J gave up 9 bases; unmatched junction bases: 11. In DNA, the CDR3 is TGCGCCAGCAGCCACACCCGGGACAGCCGTTCACCCCTCCACTTT. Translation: CASSHTRDSRSPLHF.

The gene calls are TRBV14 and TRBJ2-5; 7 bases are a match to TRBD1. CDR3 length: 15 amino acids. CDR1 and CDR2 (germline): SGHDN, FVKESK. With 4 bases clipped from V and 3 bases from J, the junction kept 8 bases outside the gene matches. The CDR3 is CASSRTHRGEETQYF. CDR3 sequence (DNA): TGTGCCAGCAGCCGAACCCACAGGGGCGAAGAGACCCAGTACTTC. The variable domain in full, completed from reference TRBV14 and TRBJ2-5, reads EAGVTQFPSHSVIEKGQTVTLRCDPISGHDNLYWYRRVMGKEIKFLLHFVKESKQDESGMPNNRFLAERTGGTYSTLKVQPAELEDSGVYFCASSRTHRGEETQYFGPGTRLLVL.

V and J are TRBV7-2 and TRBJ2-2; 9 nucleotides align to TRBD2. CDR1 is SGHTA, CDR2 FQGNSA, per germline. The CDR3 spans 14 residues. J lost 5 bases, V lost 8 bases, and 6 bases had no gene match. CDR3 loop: CASRAGGFTGELFF. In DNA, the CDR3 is TGTGCCAGCCGAGCGGGAGGATTTACCGGGGAGCTGTTTTTT.

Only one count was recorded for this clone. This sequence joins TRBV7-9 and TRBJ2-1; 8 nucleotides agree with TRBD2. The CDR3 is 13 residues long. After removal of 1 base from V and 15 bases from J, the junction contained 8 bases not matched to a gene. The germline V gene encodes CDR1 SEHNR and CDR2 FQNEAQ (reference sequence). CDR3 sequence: CASSLGAAGGAFF. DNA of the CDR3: TGTGCCAGCAGCTTAGGGGCCGCGGGAGGCGCGTTCTTC.

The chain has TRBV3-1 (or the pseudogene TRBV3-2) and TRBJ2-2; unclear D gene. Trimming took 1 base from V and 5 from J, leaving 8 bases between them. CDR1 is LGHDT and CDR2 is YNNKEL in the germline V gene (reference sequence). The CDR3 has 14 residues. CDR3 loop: CASSQVVETGELFF. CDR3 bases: TGTGCCAGCAGCCAAGTAGTTGAGACCGGGGAGCTGTTTTTT.

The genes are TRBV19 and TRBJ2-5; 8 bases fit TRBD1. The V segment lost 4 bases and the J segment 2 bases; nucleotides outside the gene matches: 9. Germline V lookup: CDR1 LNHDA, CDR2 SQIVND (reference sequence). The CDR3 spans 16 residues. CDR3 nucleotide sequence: TGTGCCAGTAGTACACCGACAGGGGCCCGGCAAGAGACCCAGTACTTC. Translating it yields CASSTPTGARQETQYF.

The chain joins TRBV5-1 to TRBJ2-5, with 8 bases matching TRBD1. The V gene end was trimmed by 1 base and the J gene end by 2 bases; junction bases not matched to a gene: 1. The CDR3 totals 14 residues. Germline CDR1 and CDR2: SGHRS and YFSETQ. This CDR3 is CASSLQGAQETQYF. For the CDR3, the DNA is TGCGCCAGCAGCTTGCAGGGGGCGCAAGAGACCCAGTACTTC.

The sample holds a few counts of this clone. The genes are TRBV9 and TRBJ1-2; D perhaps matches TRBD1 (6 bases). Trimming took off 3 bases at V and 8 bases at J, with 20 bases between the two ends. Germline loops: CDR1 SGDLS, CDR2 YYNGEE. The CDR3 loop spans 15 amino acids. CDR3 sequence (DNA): TGTGCCAGCAGCGAAAGGGACACTAGGAAGGGAGGCTACACCTTC. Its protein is CASSERDTRKGGYTF.

The CDR3 DNA reads as TGTGCTAGTGGTTTCGGTCAGCCCCAGCATTTT. The encoded protein is CASGFGQPQHF. The chain recombines TRBV12-5 with TRBJ1-5; D ambiguous. V was pared by 3 bases and J by 6 bases, with 3 bases between. From germline, CDR1 is LGHNT and CDR2 FRNRAP. The CDR3 length is 11 residues.

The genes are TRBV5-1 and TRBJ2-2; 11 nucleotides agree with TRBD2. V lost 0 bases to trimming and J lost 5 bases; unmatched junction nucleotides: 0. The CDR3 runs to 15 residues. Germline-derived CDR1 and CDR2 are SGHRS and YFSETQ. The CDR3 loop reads CASSLGTSGTGELFF. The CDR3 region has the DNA TGCGCCAGCAGCTTGGGGACTAGCGGGACCGGGGAGCTGTTTTTT.

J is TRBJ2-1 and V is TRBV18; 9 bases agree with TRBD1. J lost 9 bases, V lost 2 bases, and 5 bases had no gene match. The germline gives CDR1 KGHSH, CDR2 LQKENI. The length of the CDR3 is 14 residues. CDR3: CASSPRTGAGEQFF. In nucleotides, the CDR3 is TGTGCCAGCTCACCAAGGACAGGGGCCGGTGAGCAGTTCTTC. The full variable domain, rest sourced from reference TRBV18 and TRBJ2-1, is NAGVMQNPRHLVRRRGQEARLRCSPMKGHSHVYWYRQLPEEGLKFMVYLQKENIIDESGMPKERFSAEFPKEGPSILRIQQVVRGDSAAYFCASSPRTGAGEQFFGPGTRLTVL.

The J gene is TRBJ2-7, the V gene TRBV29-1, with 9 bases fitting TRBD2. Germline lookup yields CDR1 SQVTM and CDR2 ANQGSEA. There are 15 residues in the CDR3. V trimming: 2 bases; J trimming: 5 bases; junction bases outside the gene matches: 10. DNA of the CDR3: TGCAGCGTTGAAACCCCAGGCGGGAGGGCCCACGAGCAGTACTTC. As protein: CSVETPGGRAHEQYF.

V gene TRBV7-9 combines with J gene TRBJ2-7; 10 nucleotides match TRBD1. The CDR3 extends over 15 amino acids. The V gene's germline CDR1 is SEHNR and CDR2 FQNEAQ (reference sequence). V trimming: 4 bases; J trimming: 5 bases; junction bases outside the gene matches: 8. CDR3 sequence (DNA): TGTGCCAGCAGCTATACCGGGACAGGGGACCACGAGCAGTACTTC. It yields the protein CASSYTGTGDHEQYF.

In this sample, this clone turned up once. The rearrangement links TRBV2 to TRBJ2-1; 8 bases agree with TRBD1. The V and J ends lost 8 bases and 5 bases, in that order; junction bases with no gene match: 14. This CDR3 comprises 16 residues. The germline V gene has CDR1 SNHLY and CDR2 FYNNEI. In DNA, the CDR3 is TGTGCCAGCCACCCCAATGCCCTGACAGGGGACAATGAGCAGTTCTTC. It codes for CASHPNALTGDNEQFF.

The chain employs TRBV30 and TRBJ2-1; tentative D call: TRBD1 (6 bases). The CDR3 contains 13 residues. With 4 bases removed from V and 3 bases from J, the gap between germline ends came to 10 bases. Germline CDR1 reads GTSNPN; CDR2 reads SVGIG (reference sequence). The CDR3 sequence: CAWTRDNYNEQFF. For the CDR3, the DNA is TGTGCCTGGACAAGGGACAACTACAATGAGCAGTTCTTC.

CDR3 amino acids: CAWSLQGEEETQYF. DNA of the CDR3: TGTGCCTGGAGTTTACAGGGAGAAGAAGAGACCCAGTACTTC. The chain uses TRBV30 and TRBJ2-5; D might be TRBD1 (6 bases). The CDR3 spans 14 residues. The germline V gene has CDR1 GTSNPN and CDR2 SVGIG (reference sequence). Trimming shortened V by 2 bases and J by 3 bases, and 13 bases separated the two germline ends.

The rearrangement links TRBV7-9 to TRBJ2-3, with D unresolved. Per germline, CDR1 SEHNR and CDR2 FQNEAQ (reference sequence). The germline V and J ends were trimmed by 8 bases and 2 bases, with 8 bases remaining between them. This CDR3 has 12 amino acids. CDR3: CASAANTDTQYF. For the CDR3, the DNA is TGTGCCAGCGCGGCGAACACAGATACGCAGTATTTT.

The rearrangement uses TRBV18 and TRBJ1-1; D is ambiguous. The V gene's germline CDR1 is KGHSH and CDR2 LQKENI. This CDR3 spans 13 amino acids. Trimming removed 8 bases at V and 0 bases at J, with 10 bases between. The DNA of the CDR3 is TGTGCCAGCAGTGGCAGTGTGAACACTGAAGCTTTCTTT. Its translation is CASSGSVNTEAFF.

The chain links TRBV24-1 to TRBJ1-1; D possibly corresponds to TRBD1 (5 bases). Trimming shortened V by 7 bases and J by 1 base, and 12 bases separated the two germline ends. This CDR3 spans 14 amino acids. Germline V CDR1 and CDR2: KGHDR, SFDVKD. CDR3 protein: CATSAPGENTEAFF. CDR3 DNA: TGTGCCACCAGCGCCCCGGGGGAGAACACTGAAGCTTTCTTT.

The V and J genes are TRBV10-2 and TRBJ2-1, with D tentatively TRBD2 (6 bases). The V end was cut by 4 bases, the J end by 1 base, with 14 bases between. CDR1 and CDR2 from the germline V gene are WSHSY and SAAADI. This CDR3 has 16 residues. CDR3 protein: CASSVLLGGSYNEQFF. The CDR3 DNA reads TGCGCCAGCAGTGTACTCCTGGGGGGATCCTACAATGAGCAGTTCTTC.

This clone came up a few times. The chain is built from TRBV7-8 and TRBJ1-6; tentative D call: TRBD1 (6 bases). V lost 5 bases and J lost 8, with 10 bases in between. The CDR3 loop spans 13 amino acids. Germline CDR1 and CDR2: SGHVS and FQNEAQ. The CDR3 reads CASSVQGDSPLHF. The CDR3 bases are TGTGCCAGCAGCGTACAGGGTGATTCACCCCTCCACTTT.

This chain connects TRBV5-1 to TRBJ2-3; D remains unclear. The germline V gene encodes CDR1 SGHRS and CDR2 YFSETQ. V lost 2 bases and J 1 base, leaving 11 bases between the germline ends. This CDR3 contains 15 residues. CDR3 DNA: TGCGCCAGCAGCTTCGCGGCTTCTCGCACAGATACGCAGTATTTT. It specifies CASSFAASRTDTQYF.

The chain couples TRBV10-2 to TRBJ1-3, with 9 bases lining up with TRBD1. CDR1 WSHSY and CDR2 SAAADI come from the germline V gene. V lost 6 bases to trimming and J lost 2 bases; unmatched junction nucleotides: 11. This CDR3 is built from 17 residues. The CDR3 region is CASRVSGQGATGNTIYF. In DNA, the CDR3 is TGCGCCAGCAGAGTATCGGGACAGGGCGCTACTGGAAACACCATATATTTT.

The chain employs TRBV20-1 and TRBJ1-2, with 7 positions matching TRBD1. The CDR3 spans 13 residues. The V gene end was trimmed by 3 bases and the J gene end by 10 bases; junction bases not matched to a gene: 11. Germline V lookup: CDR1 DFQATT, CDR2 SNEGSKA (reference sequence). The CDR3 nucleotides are TGCAGTGCTAGTGTAAATAGGGGGCATGACTACACCTTC. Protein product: CSASVNRGHDYTF.

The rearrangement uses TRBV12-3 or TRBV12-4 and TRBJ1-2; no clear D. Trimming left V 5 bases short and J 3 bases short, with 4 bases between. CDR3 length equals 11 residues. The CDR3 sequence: CASSRYYGYTF. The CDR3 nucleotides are TGTGCCAGCAGTCGGTACTATGGCTACACCTTC.

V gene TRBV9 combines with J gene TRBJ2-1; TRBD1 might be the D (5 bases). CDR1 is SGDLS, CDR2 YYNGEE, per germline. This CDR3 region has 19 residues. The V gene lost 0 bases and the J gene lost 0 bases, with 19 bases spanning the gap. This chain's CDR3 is CASSVGLTSTGNSYNEQFF. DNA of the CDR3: TGTGCCAGCAGCGTAGGCTTGACGAGCACAGGTAACTCCTACAATGAGCAGTTCTTC.

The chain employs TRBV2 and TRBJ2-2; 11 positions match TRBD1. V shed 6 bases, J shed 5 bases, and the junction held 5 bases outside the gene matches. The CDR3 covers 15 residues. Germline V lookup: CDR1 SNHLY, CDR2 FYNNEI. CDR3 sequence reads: CASSADRGHTGELFF. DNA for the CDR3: TGTGCCAGCAGCGCGGACAGGGGGCATACCGGGGAGCTGTTTTTT.

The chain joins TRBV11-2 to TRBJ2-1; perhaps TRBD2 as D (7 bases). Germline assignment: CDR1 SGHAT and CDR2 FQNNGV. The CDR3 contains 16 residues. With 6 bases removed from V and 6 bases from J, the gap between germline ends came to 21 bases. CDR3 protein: CASSSGGGRALNEQFF. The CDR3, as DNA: TGTGCCAGCAGTTCGGGGGGCGGGAGAGCCCTCAATGAGCAGTTCTTC. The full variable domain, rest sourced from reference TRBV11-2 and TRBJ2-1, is EAGVAQSPRYKIIEKRQSVAFWCNPISGHATLYWYQQILGQGPKLLIQFQNNGVVDDSQLPKDRFSAERLKGVDSTLKIQPAKLEDSAVYLCASSSGGGRALNEQFFGPGTRLTVL.

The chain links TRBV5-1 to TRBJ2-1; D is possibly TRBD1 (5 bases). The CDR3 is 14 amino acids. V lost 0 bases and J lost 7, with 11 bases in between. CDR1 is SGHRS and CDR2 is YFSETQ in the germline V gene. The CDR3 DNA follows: TGCGCCAGCAGCTTGGACGGCAGGGCGAATGAGCAGTTCTTC. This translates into CASSLDGRANEQFF.